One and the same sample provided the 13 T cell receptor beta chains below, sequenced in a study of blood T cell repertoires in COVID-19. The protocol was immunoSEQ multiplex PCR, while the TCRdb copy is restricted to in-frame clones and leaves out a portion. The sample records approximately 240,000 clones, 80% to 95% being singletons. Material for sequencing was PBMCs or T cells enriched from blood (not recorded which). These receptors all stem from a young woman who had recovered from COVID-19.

The CDR3 here is CASSPGRDTEAFF. DNA for the CDR3: TGTGCCAGCTCCCCAGGGAGGGACACTGAAGCTTTCTTT. This chain connects TRBV18 to TRBJ1-1; tentative D call: TRBD1 (5 bases). This CDR3 is built from 13 residues. From germline, CDR1 is KGHSH and CDR2 LQKENI. V was cut by 6 bases and J by 3 bases, with 11 bases left in between. Variable domain in full (rest from reference TRBV18 and TRBJ1-1): NAGVMQNPRHLVRRRGQEARLRCSPMKGHSHVYWYRQLPEEGLKFMVYLQKENIIDESGMPKERFSAEFPKEGPSILRIQQVVRGDSAAYFCASSPGRDTEAFFGQGTRLTVV.

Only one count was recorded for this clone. This CDR3 reads CASSQDSGDTGELFF. Written as DNA, the CDR3 is TGTGCCAGCAGCCAAGATTCGGGGGACACCGGGGAGCTGTTTTTT. V usage is TRBV3-1 (or the pseudogene TRBV3-2) and J usage is TRBJ2-2; a weak D match, TRBD2 (6 bases). CDR1 LGHDT and CDR2 YNNKEL come from the germline V gene (reference sequence). The CDR3 has 15 amino acids. Trimming removed 0 bases from V and 3 bases from J, with 8 bases in between.

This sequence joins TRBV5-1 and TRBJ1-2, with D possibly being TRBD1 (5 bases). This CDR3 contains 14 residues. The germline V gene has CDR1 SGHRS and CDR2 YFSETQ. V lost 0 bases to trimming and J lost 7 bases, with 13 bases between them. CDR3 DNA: TGCGCCAGCAGCTTGGATGGAGGGGTCATTGGCTACACCTTC. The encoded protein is CASSLDGGVIGYTF.

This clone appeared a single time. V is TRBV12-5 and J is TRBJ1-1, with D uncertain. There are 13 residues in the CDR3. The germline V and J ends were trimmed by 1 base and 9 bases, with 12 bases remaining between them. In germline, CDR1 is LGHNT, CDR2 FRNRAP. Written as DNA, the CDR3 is TGTGCTAGTGGTTTGGAACCGACACTGAAAGCTTTCTTT. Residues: CASGLEPTLKAFF.

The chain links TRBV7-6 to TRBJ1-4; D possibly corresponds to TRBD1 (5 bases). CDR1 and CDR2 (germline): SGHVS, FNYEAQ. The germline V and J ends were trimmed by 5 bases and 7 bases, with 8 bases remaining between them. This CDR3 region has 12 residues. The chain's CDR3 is CASSPRGEKLFF. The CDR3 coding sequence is TGTGCCAGCAGCCCTAGGGGTGAAAAACTGTTTTTT.

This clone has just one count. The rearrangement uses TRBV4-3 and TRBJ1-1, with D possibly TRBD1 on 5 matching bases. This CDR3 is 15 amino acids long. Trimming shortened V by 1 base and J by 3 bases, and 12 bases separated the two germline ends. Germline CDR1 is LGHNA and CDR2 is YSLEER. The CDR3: CASSQGTRGDTEAFF. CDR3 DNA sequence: TGCGCCAGCAGCCAAGGAACCCGGGGGGACACTGAAGCTTTCTTT.

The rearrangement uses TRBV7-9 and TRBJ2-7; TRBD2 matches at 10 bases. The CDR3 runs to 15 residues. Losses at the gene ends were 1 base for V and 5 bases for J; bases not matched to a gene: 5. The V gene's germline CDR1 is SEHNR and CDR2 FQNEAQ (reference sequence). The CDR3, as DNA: TGTGCCAGCAGCTTAGTTCTAGCGGGGGTCCACGAGCAGTACTTC. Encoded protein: CASSLVLAGVHEQYF.

The CDR3 region is CASRVGGRETQYF. CDR3 DNA: TGTGCCAGTAGAGTGGGGGGGAGGGAGACCCAGTACTTC. The chain combines TRBV28 with TRBJ2-5; TRBD2 matches at 7 bases. This CDR3 has 13 residues. V shed 9 bases and J 5 bases; nucleotides not matched to a gene: 9. The V gene's germline CDR1 is MDHEN and CDR2 SYDVKM.

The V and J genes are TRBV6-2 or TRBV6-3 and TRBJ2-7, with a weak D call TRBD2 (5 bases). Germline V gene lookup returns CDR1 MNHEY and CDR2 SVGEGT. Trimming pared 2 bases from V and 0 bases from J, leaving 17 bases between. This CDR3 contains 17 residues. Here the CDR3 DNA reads TGTGCCAGCAGTTACCCCGGGTGGGCTACTAGCTCCTACGAGCAGTACTTC. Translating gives CASSYPGWATSSYEQYF.

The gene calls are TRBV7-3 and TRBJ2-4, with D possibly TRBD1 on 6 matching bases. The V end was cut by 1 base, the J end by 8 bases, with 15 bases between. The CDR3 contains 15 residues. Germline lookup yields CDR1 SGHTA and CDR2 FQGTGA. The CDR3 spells CASSLMGQGIYIQYF. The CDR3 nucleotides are TGTGCCAGCAGCTTAATGGGCCAGGGGATATACATTCAGTACTTC.

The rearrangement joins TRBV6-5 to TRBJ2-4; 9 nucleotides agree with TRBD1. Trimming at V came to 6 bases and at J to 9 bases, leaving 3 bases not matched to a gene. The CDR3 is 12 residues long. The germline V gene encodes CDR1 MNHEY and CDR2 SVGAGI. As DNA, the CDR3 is TGTGCCAGCAGGGGACAGGGCAGCATTCAGTACTTC. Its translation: CASRGQGSIQYF.

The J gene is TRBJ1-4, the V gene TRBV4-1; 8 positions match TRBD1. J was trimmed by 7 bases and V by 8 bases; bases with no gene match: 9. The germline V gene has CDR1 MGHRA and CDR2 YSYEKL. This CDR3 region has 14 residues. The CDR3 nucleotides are TGCGCCAGCTTGAGCAGGGGGCCAGGTGAAAAACTGTTTTTT. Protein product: CASLSRGPGEKLFF.

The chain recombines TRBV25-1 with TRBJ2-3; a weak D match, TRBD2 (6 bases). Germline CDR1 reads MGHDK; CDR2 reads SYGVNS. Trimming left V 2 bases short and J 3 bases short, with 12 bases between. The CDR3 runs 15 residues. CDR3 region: CASSERLAQTDTQYF. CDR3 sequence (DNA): TGTGCCAGCAGTGAACGGCTAGCGCAAACAGATACGCAGTATTTT.